This record looks at one T cell receptor (beta chain) sequence and its context. This record comes from a study of shared clonotypes between healthy human individuals. Several immunoSEQ plates held equal portions of the genomic DNA taken from each subset. Clones were read by immunoSEQ multiplex PCR, and TCRdb kept only the in-frame ones, dropping some. The data contain 550,000 to 850,000 clones, approximately 79% of them singletons. Germline V lookup: CDR1 LNHDA, CDR2 SQIVND (reference sequence). CDR3 size: 14 residues. The ends were cut back, 0 bases at V and 2 bases at J, with 8 bases in the middle. The sequence was obtained from a woman between 25 and 40 years old in good health. The chain combines TRBV19 with TRBJ2-7; D gene ambiguous. Input material: memory CD4+ T cells sorted from blood. The subset: CD45RA-negative fraction. The CDR3 spells CASSIDYPTYEQYF. The CDR3 coding sequence is TGTGCCAGTAGTATAGACTACCCCACCTACGAGCAGTACTTC.